This T cell receptor (beta chain) appears in the sequencing data of a study of cytomegalovirus exposure and HLA in healthy donors. Overall study results and limits: As was reported, the classifier diagnosed cytomegalovirus status with high specificity and sensitivity. It was reported in a later analysis that an Asian-associated ancestry cluster showed fewer N-insertions than the approximately 700-donor mean.

It was with 60 Vbeta and 13 Jbeta primers that the PCR ran. In the study's own analysis: Later, tens of millions of unique TCR beta chains were counted in an analysis, and about 10 million of them were shared. This table comes from immunoSEQ multiplex PCR, and its TCRdb copy is limited to in-frame clones, with some not included. V, J and clone size reflect that table, while D and trimming were determined from the DNA. The table includes about 120,000 clones, 60% to 70% detected once. Samples came from healthy bone marrow donors. The V end was cut by 0 bases, the J end by 7 bases, with 13 bases between. This CDR3 has 15 amino acids. Germline CDR1 SGHRS, CDR2 YFSETQ. Comment on this clone: The target antigen is unknown.

The V gene is TRBV5-1, the J gene TRBJ2-2, with D uncertain. The clonotype originates from a woman in her 40s in good health and CMV-seropositive. The sample consisted of PBMCs. CDR3 sequence: CASSLVVAESGELFF. The CDR3 coding sequence is TGCGCCAGCAGCTTGGTAGTAGCCGAGAGCGGGGAGCTGTTTTTT.